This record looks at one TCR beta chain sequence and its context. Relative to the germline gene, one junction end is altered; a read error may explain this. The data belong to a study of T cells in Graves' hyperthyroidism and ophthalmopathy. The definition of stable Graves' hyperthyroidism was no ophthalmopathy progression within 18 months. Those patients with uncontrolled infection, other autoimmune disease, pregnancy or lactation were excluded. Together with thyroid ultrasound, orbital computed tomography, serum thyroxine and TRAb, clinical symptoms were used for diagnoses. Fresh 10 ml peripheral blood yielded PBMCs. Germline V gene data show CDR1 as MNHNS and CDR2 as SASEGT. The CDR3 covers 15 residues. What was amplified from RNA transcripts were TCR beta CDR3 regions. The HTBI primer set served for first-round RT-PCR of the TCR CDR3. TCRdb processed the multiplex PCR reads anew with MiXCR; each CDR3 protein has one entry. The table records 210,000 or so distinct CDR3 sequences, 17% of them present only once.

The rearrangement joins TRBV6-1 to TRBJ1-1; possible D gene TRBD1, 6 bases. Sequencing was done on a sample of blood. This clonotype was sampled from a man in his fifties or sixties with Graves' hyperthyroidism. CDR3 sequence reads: CAISDWRGINTEAFF. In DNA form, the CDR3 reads TGTGCCATCAGTGATTGGAGGGGGATCAACACTGAAGCTTTCTTT.